What follows describes a single T cell receptor (beta chain). Antigen specificity is unknown. The data were taken from a study of lymphopenia after photon versus proton radiotherapy. The ends lost 0 bases at V and 4 bases at J; junction bases unmatched: 8. Germline CDR1 reads SGHRS; CDR2 reads YFSETQ. The CDR3 consists of 17 residues. Here immunoSEQ multiplex PCR was the method, and the copy in TCRdb shows in-frame clones only, minus some. The sample contains approximately 20,000 clones, about 90% of which appear only once. The study's findings and limits: Relative stability marked proton patients; photon patients lost diversity and naive cells. Post-nadir diversity loss with photons came from oligoclonal expansion, particularly CD8+ Temra cells. In patients who died, overall survival fell as post-nadir TCR diversity dropped more.

This specimen was peripheral blood, taken from a patient treated with proton-based radiotherapy. This chain uses TRBV5-1 with TRBJ2-2; 8 bases agree with TRBD2. The source is a woman in her seventies with pancreatic cancer. Some clones in this sample may be carry-over from other donors' samples. CDR3 protein: CASSLATGGSSTGELFF. The CDR3 bases are TGCGCCAGCAGCTTGGCTACGGGAGGGAGTAGCACCGGGGAGCTGTTTTTT.